Listed below are T cell receptor beta chains from one sample, sequenced in a study of T cell responses to AZD1222 COVID-19 vaccine. Only in-frame clones appear in the TCRdb table, and some are missing; sequencing was by immunoSEQ multiplex PCR. The repertoire holds about 140,000 clones, with 80% to 95% as singletons. This sample comprised peripheral blood, obtained 28 days after the second AZD1222 dose. These receptors were collected from an adult who received the AZD1222 COVID-19 vaccine. Each CDR3 is given with its conserved first and last residue. The D gene is left open where the match is weak. Clone size appears in some rows only: once, few, many, or a class for an expanded clone.

d_call,v_call,j_call,clone_size,cdr3_nt,cdr3_aa
-,TRBV5-1,TRBJ1-2,-,TGCGCCACCAGCTGGGGGGGCAATGGCTACACCTTC,CATSWGGNGYTF
TRBD1,TRBV25-1,TRBJ2-5,once,TGTGCCAGCTGTGAAGGGGGCCGCCAAGAGACCCAGTACTTC,CASCEGGRQETQYF
-,TRBV5-8,TRBJ2-5,-,TGTGCCAGCAGCTTGCTTCGACAGAGGTACCAAGAGACCCAGTACTTC,CASSLLRQRYQETQYF
-,TRBV14,TRBJ1-1,once,TGTGCCAGCAGCCCCGTCCAATCGAGGGAAGCTTTCTTT,CASSPVQSREAFF
TRBD1,TRBV11-3,TRBJ2-5,-,TGTGCCAGCAGCAACACAGGGGGAGGAGAGACCCAGTACTTC,CASSNTGGGETQYF
-,TRBV20-1,TRBJ2-7,-,TGCAGTGCTAGGGGAGGCTACGAGCAGTACTTC,CSARGGYEQYF
-,TRBV5-1,TRBJ2-1,-,TGCGCCAGCATGAGGGAATACTACAATGAGCAGTTCTTC,CASMREYYNEQFF
-,TRBV30,TRBJ1-1,-,TGTGCCTGGAGTGTCCGCTACACTGAAGCTTTCTTT,CAWSVRYTEAFF
TRBD1,TRBV28,TRBJ1-2,-,TGTGCCAGCAGGGGACAGGGGTACTATGGCTACACCTTC,CASRGQGYYGYTF
TRBD1,TRBV27,TRBJ1-2,-,TGTGCCAGCAGTTCCGGACAGGGGAGTTATGGCTACACCTTC,CASSSGQGSYGYTF
-,TRBV19,TRBJ2-4,-,TGTGCCAGTAGTATGGAAGCGGGCGGGGCTTCCTTAGACAAAAACATTCAGTACTTC,CASSMEAGGASLDKNIQYF
-,TRBV9,TRBJ1-1,-,TGTGCCAGCAGCGAGAGGCGAGGGGCCACCCGAGCGAACACTGAAGCTTTCTTT,CASSERRGATRANTEAFF
TRBD2,TRBV28,TRBJ2-1,-,TGTGCCAGCAGTTTATGGGGACTAGCGGGAGGGGGCTACAATGAGCAGTTCTTC,CASSLWGLAGGGYNEQFF
-,TRBV6-5,TRBJ2-5,-,TGTGCCAGCATGGGGGGTGGTACAGGGGAAGAGACCCAGTACTTC,CASMGGGTGEETQYF
TRBD2,TRBV7-6,TRBJ2-1,once,TGTGCCAGCAGCTTAGATCCGCCGGGACTAGCGACGTACAATGAGCAGTTCTTC,CASSLDPPGLATYNEQFF
TRBD2,TRBV5-1,TRBJ2-7,-,TGCGCCAGCAGACCGACTAGCTTCCCGCTCGAGCAGTACTTC,CASRPTSFPLEQYF
TRBD1,TRBV6-1,TRBJ1-2,-,TGTGCCAGCAGTGAATTCATCAGGGGGCATGGCTACACCTTC,CASSEFIRGHGYTF
-,TRBV9,TRBJ2-5,-,TGTGCCAGCAGCGTCTCGGGACAAGAGACCCAGTACTTC,CASSVSGQETQYF
TRBD2,TRBV7-6,TRBJ2-3,once,TGTGCCAGCAGCGACCGACTAGCGGGGGTGTCAGATACGCAGTATTTT,CASSDRLAGVSDTQYF
-,TRBV7-9,TRBJ1-1,-,TGTGCCAGCAGCTTAAGGCAGGGATTGAGCACTGAAGCTTTCTTT,CASSLRQGLSTEAFF